This TCR beta chain was profiled in a study of breast tumors, draining lymph nodes, adjacent tissues. Trimming pared 6 bases from V and 1 base from J, leaving 15 bases between. The CDR3 is 15 residues long. In germline, CDR1 is MDHEN, CDR2 SYDVKM. Overall study findings and caveats: Tumor and nontumor repertoires were significantly more similar in luminal-like than in basal-like breast cancer.

TCRdb reprocessed the multiplex PCR reads via MiXCR and lists one record per CDR3 protein. The sample holds about 230,000 distinct CDR3 sequences, about 32% seen once. The lymph nodes were axillary draining lymph nodes from breast cancer patients. This clonotype was seen at least ten times. What it binds is unknown. Material: axillary lymph node tissue. The chain links TRBV28 to TRBJ1-2, with a possible D match to TRBD1 (6 bases). This TCR came from a female donor with breast cancer. Some clones in this sample may be carry-over from other donors' samples. CDR3 nucleotides: TGTGCCAGCAGGGTCCCTACAGGGTATAACTATGGCTACACCTTC. Protein sequence: CASRVPTGYNYGYTF.